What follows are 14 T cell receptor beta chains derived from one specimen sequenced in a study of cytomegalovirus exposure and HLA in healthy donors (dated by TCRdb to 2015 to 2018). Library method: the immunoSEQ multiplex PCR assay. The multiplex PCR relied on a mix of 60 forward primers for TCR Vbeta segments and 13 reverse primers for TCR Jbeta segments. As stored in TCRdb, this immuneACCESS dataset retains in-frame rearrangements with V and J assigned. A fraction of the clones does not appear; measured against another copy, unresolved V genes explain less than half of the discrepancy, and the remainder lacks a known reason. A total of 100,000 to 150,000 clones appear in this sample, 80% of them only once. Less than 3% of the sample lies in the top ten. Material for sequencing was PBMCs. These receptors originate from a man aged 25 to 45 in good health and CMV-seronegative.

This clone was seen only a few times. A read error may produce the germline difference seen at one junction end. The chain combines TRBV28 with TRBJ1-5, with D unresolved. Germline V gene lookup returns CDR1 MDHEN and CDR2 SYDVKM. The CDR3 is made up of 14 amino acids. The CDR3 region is CASSLIQSNQPQNF. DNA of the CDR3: TGTGCCAGCAGTTTAATACAGAGCAATCAGCCCCAGAATTTT.

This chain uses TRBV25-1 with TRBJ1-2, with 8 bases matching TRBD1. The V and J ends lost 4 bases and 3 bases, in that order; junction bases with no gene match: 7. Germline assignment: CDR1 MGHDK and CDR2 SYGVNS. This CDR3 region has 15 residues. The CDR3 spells CASSGPGQDHYGYTF. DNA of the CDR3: TGTGCCAGCAGTGGACCGGGACAGGACCACTATGGCTACACCTTC.

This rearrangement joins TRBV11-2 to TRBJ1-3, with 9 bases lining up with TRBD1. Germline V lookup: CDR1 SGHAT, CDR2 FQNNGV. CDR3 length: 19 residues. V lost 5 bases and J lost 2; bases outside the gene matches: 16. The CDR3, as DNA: TGTGCCAGCAGCCGCCGATACGGACAGGGGAGATCGCCTGGAAACACCATATATTTT. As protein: CASSRRYGQGRSPGNTIYF.

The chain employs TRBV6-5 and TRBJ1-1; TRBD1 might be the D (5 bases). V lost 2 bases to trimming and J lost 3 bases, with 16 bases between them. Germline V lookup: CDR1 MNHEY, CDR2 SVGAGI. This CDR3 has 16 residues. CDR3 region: CASSYAGVWGDTEAFF. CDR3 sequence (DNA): TGTGCCAGCAGTTACGCCGGGGTTTGGGGGGACACTGAAGCTTTCTTT.

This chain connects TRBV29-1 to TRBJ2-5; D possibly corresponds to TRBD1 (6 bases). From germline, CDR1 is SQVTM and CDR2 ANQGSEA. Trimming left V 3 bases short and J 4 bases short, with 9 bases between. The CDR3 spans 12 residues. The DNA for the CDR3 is TGCAGCGTTGACAGGGGTGGAGAGACCCAGTACTTC. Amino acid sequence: CSVDRGGETQYF. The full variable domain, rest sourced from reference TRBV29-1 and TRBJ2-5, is SAVISQKPSRDICQRGTSLTIQCQVDSQVTMMFWYRQQPGQSLTLIATANQGSEATYESGFVIDKFPISRPNLTFSTLTVSNMSPEDSSIYLCSVDRGGETQYFGPGTRLLVL.

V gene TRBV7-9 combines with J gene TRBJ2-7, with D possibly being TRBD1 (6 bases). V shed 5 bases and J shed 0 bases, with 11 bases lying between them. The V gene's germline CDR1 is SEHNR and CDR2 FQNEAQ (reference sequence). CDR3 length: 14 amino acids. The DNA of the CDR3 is TGTGCCAGCAGCCTACGACAGGACTCCTACGAGCAGTACTTC. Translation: CASSLRQDSYEQYF.

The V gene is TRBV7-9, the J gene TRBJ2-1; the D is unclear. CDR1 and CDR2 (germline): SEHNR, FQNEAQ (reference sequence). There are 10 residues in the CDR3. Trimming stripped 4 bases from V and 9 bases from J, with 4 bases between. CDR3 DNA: TGTGCCAGCAGCTCCGGTGAGCAGTTCTTC. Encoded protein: CASSSGEQFF.

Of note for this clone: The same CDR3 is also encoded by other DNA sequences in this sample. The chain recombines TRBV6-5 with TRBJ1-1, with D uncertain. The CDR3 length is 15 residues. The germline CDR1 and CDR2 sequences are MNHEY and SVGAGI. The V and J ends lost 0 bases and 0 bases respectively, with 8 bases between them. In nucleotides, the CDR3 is TGTGCCAGCAGTTACTCAAGAGGGCTGAACACTGAAGCTTTCTTT. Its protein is CASSYSRGLNTEAFF.

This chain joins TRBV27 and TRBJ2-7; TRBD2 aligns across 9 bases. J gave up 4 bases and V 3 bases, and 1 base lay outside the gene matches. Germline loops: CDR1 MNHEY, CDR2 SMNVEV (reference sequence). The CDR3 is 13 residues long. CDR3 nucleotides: TGTGCCAGCAGTTTCACTAGCGGGTACGAGCAGTACTTC. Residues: CASSFTSGYEQYF.

This CDR3 is CASSQGLAYEQYF. As DNA, the CDR3 is TGTGCCAGCTCACAAGGACTGGCCTACGAGCAGTACTTC. The chain links TRBV18 to TRBJ2-7; D is possibly TRBD2 (5 bases). The V and J ends lost 4 bases and 2 bases respectively, with 9 bases between them. CDR1 is KGHSH and CDR2 is LQKENI in the germline V gene. This CDR3 contains 13 residues.

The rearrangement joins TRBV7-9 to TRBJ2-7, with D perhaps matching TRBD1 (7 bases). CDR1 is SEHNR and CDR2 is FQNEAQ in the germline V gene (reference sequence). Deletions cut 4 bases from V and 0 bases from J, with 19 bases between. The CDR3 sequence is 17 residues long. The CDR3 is CASSWGVRQGSSYEQYF. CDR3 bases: TGTGCCAGCAGCTGGGGGGTTCGACAGGGCAGCTCCTACGAGCAGTACTTC.

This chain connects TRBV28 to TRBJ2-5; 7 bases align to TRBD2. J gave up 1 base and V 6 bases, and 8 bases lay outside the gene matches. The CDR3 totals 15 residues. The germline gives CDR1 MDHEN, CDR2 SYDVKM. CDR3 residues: CASRGIGRIQETQYF. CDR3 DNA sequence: TGTGCCAGCAGGGGGATCGGGAGGATCCAAGAGACCCAGTACTTC.

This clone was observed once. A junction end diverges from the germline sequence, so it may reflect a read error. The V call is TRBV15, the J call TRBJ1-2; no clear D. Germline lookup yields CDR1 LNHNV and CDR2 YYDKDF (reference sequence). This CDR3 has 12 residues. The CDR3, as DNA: TGTGCCACCGTCGATTTTAACTATGGCTACCCCTTC. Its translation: CATVDFNYGYPF.

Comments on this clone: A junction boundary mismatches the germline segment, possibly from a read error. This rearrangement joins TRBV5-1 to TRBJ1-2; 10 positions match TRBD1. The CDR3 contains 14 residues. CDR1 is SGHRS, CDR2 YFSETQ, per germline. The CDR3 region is CASSSGQGSEGYPF. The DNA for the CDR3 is TGCGCCAGCAGCTCGGGACAGGGGTCCGAGGGCTACCCCTTC.